The sequence of this T cell receptor (beta chain) was determined in a study of T cell repertoires in cytomegalovirus infection. Study-level information: Well-studied HLA-B-restricted CMV epitopes were used in the study alongside recently identified HLA-C-restricted ones. Both CMV infection and a matching HLA type were indicated by public TCR beta signatures. The study, taken as a whole, reports: HLA-C-restricted TCR beta clonotypes specific for CMV led the ex vivo response. Cumulated frequencies of public TCR beta families served to identify carriers of CMV plus the relevant HLA.

TCRdb ran MiXCR on the reads and lists one entry per CDR3 protein. The sample lists 450,000 to 600,000 distinct CDR3 sequences, 30% to 40% occurring once. V lost 3 bases and J 6 bases, leaving 11 bases between the germline ends. Germline V gene data show CDR1 as MGHDK and CDR2 as SYGVNS. The CDR3 runs to 13 residues. A single count supports this clonotype. The antigen remains unidentified. The clonotype originates from a human donor in good health (CMV status not recorded). Some clones in this sample may be carry-over from other donors' samples. The chain joins TRBV25-1 to TRBJ1-1, with D possibly TRBD1 on 5 matching bases. The sequencing here drew on cultured PBMCs, taken from culture after CMV antigen stimulation. In nucleotides, the CDR3 is TGTGCCAGCAGTGATTTCAGGGCCTCTGAAGCTTTCTTT. Protein sequence: CASSDFRASEAFF.